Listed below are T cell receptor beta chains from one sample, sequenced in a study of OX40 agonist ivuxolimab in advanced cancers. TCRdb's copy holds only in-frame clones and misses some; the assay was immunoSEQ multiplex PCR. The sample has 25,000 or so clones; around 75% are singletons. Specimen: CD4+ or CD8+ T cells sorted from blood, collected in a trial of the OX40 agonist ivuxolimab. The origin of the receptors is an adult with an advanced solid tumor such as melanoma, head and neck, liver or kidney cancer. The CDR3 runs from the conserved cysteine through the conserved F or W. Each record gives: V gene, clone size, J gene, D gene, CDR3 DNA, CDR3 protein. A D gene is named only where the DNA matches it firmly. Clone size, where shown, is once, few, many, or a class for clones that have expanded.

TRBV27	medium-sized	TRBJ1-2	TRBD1	TGTGCCAGCAGTTTCACAGGGGGCGATGGCTACACCTTC	CASSFTGGDGYTF
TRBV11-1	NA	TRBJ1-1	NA	TGTGCCAGCAGCACCCGAATCGGGCGGCTGAACACTGAAGCTTTCTTT	CASSTRIGRLNTEAFF
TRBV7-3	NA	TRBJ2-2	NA	TGTGCCAGCAGCTTAATGTCAGGGGATACCGGGGAGCTGTTTTTT	CASSLMSGDTGELFF
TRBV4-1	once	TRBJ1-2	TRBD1	TGCGCCAGCAGCCAAGATCGGGGGGACAGATATGGCTACACCTTC	CASSQDRGDRYGYTF
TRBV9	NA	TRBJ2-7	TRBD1	TGTGCCAGCAGCCCCAGCCTGGACAGGGGATTTGGTCACGAGCAGTACTTC	CASSPSLDRGFGHEQYF
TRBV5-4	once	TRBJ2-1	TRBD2	TGTGCCAGCAGTGCGGGACTAGCGGCCCTTAAGCAGTTCTTC	CASSAGLAALKQFF
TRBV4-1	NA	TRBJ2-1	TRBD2	TGCGCCAGCAGCCAAGATCCGGGACTAGCCTATGAGCAGTTCTTC	CASSQDPGLAYEQFF
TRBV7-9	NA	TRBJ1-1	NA	TGTGCCAGCAGCCCAAGAGGGGTGAACACTGAAGCTTTCTTT	CASSPRGVNTEAFF
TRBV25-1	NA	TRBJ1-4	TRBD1	TGTGCCAGCAGTGAAAGAGGGACAGACGAAAACATTAATGAAAAACTGTTTTTT	CASSERGTDENINEKLFF
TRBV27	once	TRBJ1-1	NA	TGTGCCAGCAGTTTATCCCGGACAGCCGAAGCTTTCTTT	CASSLSRTAEAFF
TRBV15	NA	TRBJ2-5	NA	TGTGCCACCAGCAGAGATAGCAGGGCCCCCCTAGAGACCCAGTACTTC	CATSRDSRAPLETQYF
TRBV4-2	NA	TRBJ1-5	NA	TGTGCCAGCAGCCACACCACGTCCGGGGCGGTGGGTATTCAGCATTTT	CASSHTTSGAVGIQHF
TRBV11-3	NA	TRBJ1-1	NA	TGTGCCAGCAGCGATGCAGGAAACACTGAAGCTTTCTTT	CASSDAGNTEAFF
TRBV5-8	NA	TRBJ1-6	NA	TGTGCCAGCAGCTTGGCCAAGTCCCTACGAGAGTATAATTCACCCCTCCACTTT	CASSLAKSLREYNSPLHF
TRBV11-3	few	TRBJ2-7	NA	TGTGCCAGCAGCGTGCTTGGTCAGACCTACGAGCAGTACTTC	CASSVLGQTYEQYF
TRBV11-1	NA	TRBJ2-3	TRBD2	TGTGCCAGCAGCCCTCCCCTGGGACTAGCTCTTTCCAGCACAGATACGCAGTATTTT	CASSPPLGLALSSTDTQYF
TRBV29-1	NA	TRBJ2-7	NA	TGCAGCGTTGAAGGGTTAGGTTCCTCCTACGAGCAGTACTTC	CSVEGLGSSYEQYF
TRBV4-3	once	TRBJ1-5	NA	TGCGCCAGCAGCCAGACAGTCACTCAGCCCCAGCATTTT	CASSQTVTQPQHF
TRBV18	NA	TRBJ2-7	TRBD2	TGTGCCAGCTCACCAGGAACGGGGGGGCTACACGAGCAGTACTTC	CASSPGTGGLHEQYF
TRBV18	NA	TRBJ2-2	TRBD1	TGTGCCAGCTCACCACTTCCCCCGGACAGGGGGGGTACCGGGGAGCTGTTTTTT	CASSPLPPDRGGTGELFF
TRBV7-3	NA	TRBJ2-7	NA	TGTGCCAGCAGAGAGCACAGGTCAGGGATCTACGAGCAGTACTTC	CASREHRSGIYEQYF
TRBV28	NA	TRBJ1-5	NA	TGTGCCAGCAGGACCCCCGCGGACCCCCTGGATCAGCCCCAGCATTTT	CASRTPADPLDQPQHF
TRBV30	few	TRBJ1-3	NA	TGTGCCTACATGGACTGGGGCTCTGGAAACACCATATATTTT	CAYMDWGSGNTIYF
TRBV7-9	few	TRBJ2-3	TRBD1	TGTGCCAGCAGCTTGGCCGGCGGACAGGGAAGGGATACGCAGTATTTT	CASSLAGGQGRDTQYF
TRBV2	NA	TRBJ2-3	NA	TGTGCCAGCAGTGGGGGCCGATCCACAGATACGCAGTATTTT	CASSGGRSTDTQYF
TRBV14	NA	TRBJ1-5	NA	TGTGCCAGCAGCCCCGGACAGCCAGGGCAGCCCCAGCATTTT	CASSPGQPGQPQHF
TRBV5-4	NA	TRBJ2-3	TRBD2	TGTGCCAGCAGCCCCTTAGCGGGGGGGCAGGGAGATACGCAGTATTTT	CASSPLAGGQGDTQYF
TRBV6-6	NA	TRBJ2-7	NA	TGTGCCAGCAGTTCGCCCGAGACAGTGATCTCCTACGAGCAGTACTTC	CASSSPETVISYEQYF
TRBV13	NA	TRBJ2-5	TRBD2	TGTGCCAGCAGCCCCTGGGGGGGAGAGACCCAGTACTTC	CASSPWGGETQYF
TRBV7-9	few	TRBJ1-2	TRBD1	TGTGCCAGCAGCTTAGTTGGACAGGGGGGAGGTGGCTACACCTTC	CASSLVGQGGGGYTF
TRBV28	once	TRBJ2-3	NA	TGTGCCAGCTCCCCAGAGGGGGGGGCCGGCACAGATACGCAGTATTTT	CASSPEGGAGTDTQYF
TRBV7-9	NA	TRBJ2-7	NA	TGTGCCAGCAGCATAGGGTACGAGCAGTACTTC	CASSIGYEQYF
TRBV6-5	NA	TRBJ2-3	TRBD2	TGTGCCAGCAGCCGACTAGCGGGGGGGGTAGATACGCAGTATTTT	CASSRLAGGVDTQYF
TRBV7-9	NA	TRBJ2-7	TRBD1	TGTGCCAGCAGCTACGAGGGACAGGGCGACTACGAGCAGTACTTC	CASSYEGQGDYEQYF
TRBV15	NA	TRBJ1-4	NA	TGTGCCACCAGCAGAGACCGGGTTCCAACTAATGAAAAACTGTTTTTT	CATSRDRVPTNEKLFF
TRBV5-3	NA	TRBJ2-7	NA	TGTGCCAGCAGCCCTCCGGGAACCTACGAGCAGTACTTC	CASSPPGTYEQYF
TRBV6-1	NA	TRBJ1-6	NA	TGTGCCAGCTCCCCCGGTTCACCCCTCCACTTT	CASSPGSPLHF
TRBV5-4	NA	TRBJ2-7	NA	TGTGCCAGCAGCTTGGGGGCCAGCATATACGAGCAGTACTTC	CASSLGASIYEQYF
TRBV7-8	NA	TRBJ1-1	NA	TGTGCCAGCAGCGCATCACAGGGCATGAACACTGAAGCTTTCTTT	CASSASQGMNTEAFF
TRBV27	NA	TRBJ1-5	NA	TGTGCCAGCAGTTTAATGGGGGATTCTTTGAGCAATCAGCCCCAGCATTTT	CASSLMGDSLSNQPQHF
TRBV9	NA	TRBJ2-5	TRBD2	TGTGCCAGCAGCGGTACCGGGACTAGCGGGCCCTCGGGGACCCAGTACTTC	CASSGTGTSGPSGTQYF
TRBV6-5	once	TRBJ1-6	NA	TGTGCCAGCAGTTACGTCGTGTTTAATTCACCCCTCCACTTT	CASSYVVFNSPLHF
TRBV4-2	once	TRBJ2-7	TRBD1	TGTGCCAGCAGCCAGGGACAGGACAGCTCCTACGAGCAGTACTTC	CASSQGQDSSYEQYF
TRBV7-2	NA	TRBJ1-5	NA	TGTGCCAGCAGCTTAGTAGTCCAGGGCAATCAGCCCCAGCATTTT	CASSLVVQGNQPQHF
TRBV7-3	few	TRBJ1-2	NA	TGTGCCAGCAGCCCCTTGGAGGGGCCTGTTGGCTACACCTTC	CASSPLEGPVGYTF
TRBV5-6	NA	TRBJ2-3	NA	TGTGCCAGCAGCTTGAGTCCCCGGAGCACAGATACGCAGTATTTT	CASSLSPRSTDTQYF
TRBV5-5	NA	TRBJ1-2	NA	TGTGCCAGCAGCTTGGTCGACGGGGCGTGGGGCTACACCTTC	CASSLVDGAWGYTF
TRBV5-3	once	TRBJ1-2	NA	TGTGCCAGAAGCTTGGTGGTGAAAAGCCTTGCCAACTATGGCTACACCTTC	CARSLVVKSLANYGYTF